The 8 T cell receptor beta chains below all came from one sample that was sequenced in a study of read filtering for tumor transcriptome and immune sequencing (dated by TCRdb to the early 2020s). TCRdb shows the sequencer as Illumina HiSeq 4000. Starting from around 420 ng RNA, TCR libraries were constructed with the Immunoverse kit using molecular barcoded adaptors that cover the alpha/delta and beta/gamma chains. The public sequencing data were trimmed at Q25 with fastp and processed into clonotypes with MiXCR by TCRdb, which kept only in-frame beta chains. Each entry is one CDR3 protein sequence, shown with its most common DNA and genes. The sample table shows 100,000 to 150,000 distinct CDR3 sequences, and approximately 13% are seen once. The ten largest clones capture around 8.2% of the sample. Source material: a population of CD138-negative cells sorted from bone marrow. Taken with the paper, the label for cell subset or site translates to: bone marrow mononuclear cells depleted of CD138+ plasma/myeloma cells by negative magnetic selection. Source of these receptors: a donor aged 40 or older with multiple myeloma.

In its sample, this clonotype was seen many times. The genes are TRBV19 and TRBJ2-3; no definite D call. V was cut by 7 bases and J by 4 bases, with 15 bases left in between. The CDR3 is 14 residues long. Germline values: CDR1 LNHDA, CDR2 SQIVND (reference sequence). CDR3 sequence reads: CASTPVGRSDTQYF. CDR3 bases: TGTGCCAGTACCCCGGTTGGCAGGTCAGATACGCAGTATTTT.

This clonotype was picked up many times. The chain has TRBV4-1 and TRBJ2-3; tentatively, D is TRBD2 (5 bases). Germline V gives CDR1 MGHRA, CDR2 YSYEKL. V lost 6 bases and J 6 bases, leaving 19 bases between the germline ends. The CDR3 totals 15 residues. This CDR3 is CASRGRAGWRDTQYF. The CDR3 bases are TGCGCCAGCAGAGGTAGGGCGGGTTGGAGGGATACGCAGTATTTT.

This chain links TRBV3-1 with TRBJ1-1, with a tentative D call TRBD1 (5 bases). V lost 1 base, J lost 5 bases, and 14 bases lay in between. CDR3 length: 15 amino acids. Germline V lookup: CDR1 LGHDT, CDR2 YNNKEL (reference sequence). The CDR3: CASSQGDEAATEAFF. For the CDR3, the DNA is TGTGCCAGCAGCCAAGGGGACGAGGCGGCTACTGAAGCTTTCTTT.

This clonotype was seen ten or more times. This sequence joins TRBV7-3 and TRBJ2-7; 7 bases fit TRBD2. The V gene's germline CDR1 is SGHTA and CDR2 FQGTGA. V shed 4 bases, J shed 3 bases, and the junction held 3 bases outside the gene matches. This CDR3 has 13 residues. The CDR3 nucleotides are TGTGCCAGCAGCTGGGGGGAGGGCTACGAGCAGTACTTC. Translating gives CASSWGEGYEQYF.

This clonotype was counted ten times or more. This sequence joins TRBV20-1 and TRBJ2-7; D might be TRBD1 (5 bases). This CDR3 has 15 residues. Germline-derived CDR1 and CDR2 are DFQATT and SNEGSKA (reference sequence). Trimming shortened V by 6 bases and J by 1 base, and 19 bases separated the two germline ends. Written as DNA, the CDR3 is TGCAGTGCCTTAACGGACAAATATGATTCCTACGAGCAGTACTTC. It translates to CSALTDKYDSYEQYF.

This clonotype was recorded a few times. Since a much larger clone is just one base distant, this may be a read error. The V gene is TRBV3-1, the J gene TRBJ2-1; D not resolved. The germline V gene encodes CDR1 LGHDT and CDR2 YNNKEL (reference sequence). The CDR3 is 16 residues long. Trimming cost V 0 bases and J 6 bases, with 15 bases left between them. The CDR3 DNA sequence: TGTGCCAGCAGCCAAGATTGGGCTAGTGCCACCAATGAGCAGTTCTTC. The encoded protein is CASSQDWASATNEQFF.

The chain joins TRBV11-2 to TRBJ2-7; no clear D. This CDR3 contains 18 residues. Trimming removed 1 base from V and 4 bases from J, with 23 bases in between. Germline-derived CDR1 and CDR2 are SGHAT and FQNNGV. CDR3 amino acids: CASSLGGRYRRKWYEQYF. The CDR3, as DNA: TGTGCCAGCAGCTTAGGAGGAAGGTACAGAAGGAAGTGGTACGAGCAGTACTTC.

In its sample, this clonotype was seen many times. The V gene is TRBV12-3 or TRBV12-4, the J gene TRBJ1-5; a possible D gene is TRBD1 (5 bases). The V end was cut by 2 bases, the J end by 2 bases, with 10 bases between. The CDR3 spans 15 residues. The CDR3 protein is CASSLWGEGNQPQHF. In nucleotides, the CDR3 is TGTGCCAGCAGTTTATGGGGGGAAGGCAATCAGCCCCAGCATTTT.